This TCR beta chain was captured in a study of blood T cell repertoires in COVID-19. Study-wide background: Samples taken during acute and convalescent COVID-19 were collected in the United States, Italy and Spain. Sources were T cells, B-cell-depleted T cells, or PBMCs; the material itself was cDNA or gDNA.

Here immunoSEQ multiplex PCR was the method, and the copy in TCRdb shows in-frame clones only, minus some. The sample holds about 180,000 clones, 75% to 85% seen once. The material sequenced was peripheral blood. The clonotype originates from a human donor in a cohort sampled during active COVID-19.

This CDR3 reads CATSAEGARVDEQFF. CDR3 bases: TGTGCCACCAGTGCTGAGGGGGCGCGTGTCGATGAGCAGTTCTTC. The rearrangement uses TRBV24-1 and TRBJ2-1, with 7 bases aligning to TRBD1. The CDR3 contains 15 residues. CDR1 is KGHDR and CDR2 is SFDVKD in the germline V gene. Losses at the gene ends were 5 bases for V and 8 bases for J; bases not matched to a gene: 11.